A selection of T cell receptor beta chains follows, all from one sample in a study of cytomegalovirus exposure and HLA in healthy donors. This table comes from immunoSEQ multiplex PCR, and its TCRdb copy is limited to in-frame clones, with some not included. The sample lists some 240,000 clones; 60% to 80% were seen once. The sample taken for sequencing was PBMCs. These receptors all stem from a male donor in good health and CMV-seronegative. Each CDR3 is given with its conserved first and last residue. The D gene is left open where the match is weak. For some rows the clone size is stated as once, few or many, or as a class when expanded; others skip it.

clone size	V gene	J gene	D gene	CDR3 protein	CDR3 DNA
NA	TRBV16	TRBJ2-3	TRBD1	CASSQSSSQGATDTQYF	TGTGCCAGCAGCCAATCGAGTTCACAGGGGGCAACAGATACGCAGTATTTT
NA	TRBV6-6	TRBJ1-1	TRBD1	CASSYSRDRGNTEAFF	TGTGCCAGCAGTTACTCGCGGGACAGGGGCAACACTGAAGCTTTCTTT
NA	TRBV5-1	TRBJ2-1	NA	CASSLAASNNEQFF	TGCGCCAGCAGCTTGGCCGCCAGTAACAATGAGCAGTTCTTC
NA	TRBV15	TRBJ2-4	TRBD1	CATSTQTGVRSIQYF	TGTGCCACCAGCACCCAGACAGGGGTTCGATCCATTCAGTACTTC
NA	TRBV2	TRBJ2-1	TRBD2	CASKAGGLYNEQFF	TGTGCCAGCAAAGCGGGAGGTCTCTACAATGAGCAGTTCTTC
NA	TRBV9	TRBJ1-1	NA	CASSLSGENTEAFF	TGTGCCAGCAGCCTCAGCGGAGAGAACACTGAAGCTTTCTTT
NA	TRBV9	TRBJ1-1	NA	CASSVQGRMNTEAFF	TGTGCCAGCAGCGTCCAGGGGAGAATGAACACTGAAGCTTTCTTT
NA	TRBV7-7	TRBJ2-7	NA	CASSLEESSYEQYF	TGTGCCAGCAGCTTAGAGGAGAGCTCCTACGAGCAGTACTTC
few	TRBV27	TRBJ1-1	NA	CASSLFRNTEAFF	TGTGCCAGCAGTTTATTCCGGAACACTGAAGCTTTCTTT
NA	TRBV7-2	TRBJ2-2	NA	CASSGGRELNTGELFF	TGTGCCAGCAGTGGGGGGCGGGAGCTTAACACCGGGGAGCTGTTTTTT
NA	TRBV9	TRBJ2-1	NA	CASSVSIKAENEQFF	TGTGCCAGCAGCGTTAGCATAAAGGCCGAGAATGAGCAGTTCTTC
NA	TRBV4-1	TRBJ2-7	TRBD2	CASSAEPGRTHEQYF	TGCGCCAGCAGCGCGGAACCCGGGAGGACTCACGAGCAGTACTTC
NA	TRBV5-6	TRBJ2-7	TRBD1	CASSLIPRTGFPSSYEQYF	TGTGCCAGCAGCTTGATTCCAAGGACAGGGTTTCCCAGCTCCTACGAGCAGTACTTC
NA	TRBV2	TRBJ1-3	NA	CASNGQRGNTIYF	TGTGCCAGCAATGGACAAAGAGGAAACACCATATATTTT
NA	TRBV6-1	TRBJ2-7	TRBD1	CASSRLQGAPYEQYF	TGTGCCAGCAGTAGATTACAGGGGGCGCCCTACGAGCAGTACTTC
once	TRBV5-1	TRBJ2-5	NA	CASNLFNGGEETQYF	TGCGCCAGCAACCTCTTTAACGGGGGAGAAGAGACCCAGTACTTC
few	TRBV19	TRBJ1-1	TRBD1	CASRTGGKNTEAFF	TGTGCCAGTAGAACAGGGGGCAAAAACACTGAAGCTTTCTTT
NA	TRBV5-6	TRBJ2-3	TRBD2	CASSLSLAGGPADTQYF	TGTGCCAGCAGCTTGTCGTTAGCGGGAGGGCCCGCAGATACGCAGTATTTT
NA	TRBV7-9	TRBJ2-2	TRBD2	CSSSSPTGTKGRELFF	TGTTCCAGCAGCTCGCCGACCGGGACTAAAGGGAGGGAGCTGTTTTTT
NA	TRBV11-2	TRBJ2-7	NA	CAGGLGSGREQYF	TGTGCCGGGGGGTTGGGTAGCGGAAGGGAGCAGTACTTC
NA	TRBV5-1	TRBJ2-7	TRBD2	CASSVLAGLSRDEQYF	TGCGCCAGCAGCGTACTAGCGGGACTCTCGCGGGACGAGCAGTACTTC
NA	TRBV5-6	TRBJ1-1	NA	CASSPRVIPANTEAFF	TGTGCCAGCAGCCCCCGGGTCATACCAGCGAACACTGAAGCTTTCTTT
NA	TRBV23-1	TRBJ1-6	TRBD1	CASTGQGDNSPLHF	TGCGCCAGCACAGGACAGGGGGATAATTCACCCCTCCACTTT
NA	TRBV6-5	TRBJ2-1	TRBD1	CASSYYDRGYNEQFF	TGTGCCAGCAGTTACTATGACAGGGGGTACAATGAGCAGTTCTTC
NA	TRBV25-1	TRBJ2-2	NA	CASSAKGGGGAAGELFF	TGTGCCAGCAGTGCCAAGGGCGGAGGGGGCGCAGCCGGGGAGCTGTTTTTT
NA	TRBV28	TRBJ2-2	TRBD1	CASRGTGSLTGELFF	TGTGCCAGCAGGGGGACAGGCAGCCTGACCGGGGAGCTGTTTTTT
NA	TRBV23-1	TRBJ2-4	TRBD2	CASSQSFSVASGREAKNIQYF	TGCGCCAGCAGTCAATCGTTTTCAGTTGCTAGCGGGAGGGAGGCCAAAAACATTCAGTACTTC
NA	TRBV27	TRBJ2-6	NA	CASSPLRGTGANVLTF	TGTGCCAGCAGTCCCCTTAGAGGAACTGGGGCCAACGTCCTGACTTTC
few	TRBV5-4	TRBJ2-1	TRBD2	CASSVSGSSYNEQFF	TGTGCCAGCAGCGTTAGCGGGAGCTCCTACAATGAGCAGTTCTTC
NA	TRBV30	TRBJ1-1	NA	CAWSVGRGNTEAFF	TGTGCCTGGAGTGTAGGTAGGGGGAACACTGAAGCTTTCTTT
NA	TRBV2	TRBJ2-1	TRBD2	CASGLAGATNEQFF	TGTGCCAGCGGACTAGCGGGAGCTACGAATGAGCAGTTCTTC
NA	TRBV4-1	TRBJ2-7	NA	CASSQGDRERQYF	TGCGCCAGCAGCCAAGGGGACCGGGAGAGGCAGTACTTC
NA	TRBV5-4	TRBJ1-2	TRBD1	CASSSDRDSGGYTF	TGTGCCAGCAGCTCCGACAGGGATTCGGGTGGCTACACCTTC
NA	TRBV14	TRBJ2-3	NA	CASSRWGGGMAGDTQYF	TGTGCCAGCAGCCGATGGGGCGGCGGGATGGCGGGAGATACGCAGTATTTT
NA	TRBV5-1	TRBJ1-4	NA	CASSLGAGPYEKLFF	TGCGCCAGCAGCTTGGGGGCGGGTCCCTACGAAAAACTGTTTTTT
NA	TRBV20-1	TRBJ1-1	NA	CSARGAGAFF	TGCAGTGCTAGAGGGGCTGGAGCTTTCTTT
NA	TRBV5-1	TRBJ2-7	TRBD2	CASSLLASNSYEQYF	TGCGCCAGCAGCTTACTAGCGAGTAACTCCTACGAGCAGTACTTC
NA	TRBV2	TRBJ2-5	TRBD2	CASSEGRLAGGPETQYF	TGTGCCAGCAGTGAAGGGAGACTAGCGGGAGGACCGGAGACCCAGTACTTC
NA	TRBV2	TRBJ1-5	TRBD1	CASSDQGGNQPQHF	TGTGCCAGCAGTGATCAGGGGGGCAATCAGCCCCAGCATTTT
NA	TRBV5-1	TRBJ2-1	NA	CASSLGHYNEQFF	TGCGCCAGCAGCCTCGGACACTACAATGAGCAGTTCTTC
NA	TRBV6-1	TRBJ2-5	TRBD2	CASSEVGLAGGDQYF	TGTGCCAGCAGTGAAGTGGGACTAGCGGGAGGGGACCAGTACTTC
NA	TRBV15	TRBJ1-2	NA	CATSRDRGRGGYTF	TGTGCCACCAGCAGAGATCGAGGGAGGGGAGGCTACACCTTC
NA	TRBV29-1	TRBJ2-1	TRBD1	CSVEGGGQGSHNEQFF	TGCAGCGTTGAAGGGGGGGGACAGGGGTCCCATAATGAGCAGTTCTTC
NA	TRBV10-3	TRBJ2-1	NA	CAISLRDSSMRQFF	TGTGCCATCAGTCTCCGGGACTCATCAATGAGGCAGTTCTTC
few	TRBV6-1	TRBJ1-2	TRBD1	CASSSGTGANYGYTF	TGTGCCAGCAGTTCCGGGACAGGAGCTAACTATGGCTACACCTTC
NA	TRBV19	TRBJ2-7	TRBD2	CASSITGTSGSYEQYF	TGTGCCAGTAGTATCACCGGGACTAGCGGATCCTACGAGCAGTACTTC
NA	TRBV19	TRBJ2-7	TRBD1	CASSIRDSLEQYF	TGTGCCAGTAGTATTCGGGACAGCCTCGAGCAGTACTTC
few	TRBV7-9	TRBJ2-7	NA	CASSLSGYEQYF	TGTGCCAGCAGCTTATCGGGATACGAGCAGTACTTC
NA	TRBV7-9	TRBJ2-3	TRBD2	CASTLRRGLAGITDTQYF	TGTGCCAGCACCCTCAGAAGGGGACTAGCGGGAATCACAGATACGCAGTATTTT
NA	TRBV19	TRBJ2-2	NA	CASVELFF	TGTGCCAGCGTTGAGCTGTTTTTT
NA	TRBV15	TRBJ2-6	NA	CATQGPDPWANVLTF	TGTGCCACCCAGGGCCCCGACCCTTGGGCCAACGTCCTGACTTTC
medium-sized	TRBV5-4	TRBJ2-1	NA	CASSLVAPTGNEQFF	TGTGCCAGCAGCTTGGTGGCTCCGACTGGGAATGAGCAGTTCTTC
NA	TRBV6-5	TRBJ2-3	TRBD1	CASSYTDLRGQTQYF	TGTGCCAGCAGTTACACAGACCTCAGGGGGCAGACGCAGTATTTT
few	TRBV6-5	TRBJ1-5	NA	CASSYSWGGSNQPQHF	TGTGCCAGCAGTTACTCATGGGGCGGTAGCAATCAGCCCCAGCATTTT
NA	TRBV11-1	TRBJ2-7	TRBD2	CASSGPTYEQYF	TGTGCCTCTAGCGGGCCTACCTACGAGCAGTACTTC
NA	TRBV5-1	TRBJ1-1	TRBD1	CASSAGQGGTEAFF	TGCGCCAGCAGCGCCGGACAGGGGGGCACTGAAGCTTTCTTT
NA	TRBV7-2	TRBJ1-2	NA	CASGGGRSYGYTF	TGTGCCAGTGGGGGGGGCAGGTCCTATGGCTACACCTTC
NA	TRBV5-4	TRBJ2-1	TRBD2	CASSPGLAGAETYNEQFF	TGTGCCAGCAGCCCGGGACTAGCGGGAGCCGAAACGTACAATGAGCAGTTCTTC